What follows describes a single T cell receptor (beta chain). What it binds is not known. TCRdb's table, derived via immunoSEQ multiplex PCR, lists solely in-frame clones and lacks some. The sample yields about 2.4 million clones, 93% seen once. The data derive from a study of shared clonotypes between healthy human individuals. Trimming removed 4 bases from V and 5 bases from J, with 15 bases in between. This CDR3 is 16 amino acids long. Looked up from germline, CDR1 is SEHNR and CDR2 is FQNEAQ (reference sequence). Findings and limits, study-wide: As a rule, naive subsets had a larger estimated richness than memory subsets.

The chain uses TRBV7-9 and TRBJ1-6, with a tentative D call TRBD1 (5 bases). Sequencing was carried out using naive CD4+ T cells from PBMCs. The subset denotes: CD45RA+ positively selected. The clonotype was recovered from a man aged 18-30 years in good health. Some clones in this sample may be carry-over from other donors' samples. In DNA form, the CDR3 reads TGTGCCAGCAGCTCGACAGTACCTGAGGATAATTCACCCCTCCACTTT. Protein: CASSSTVPEDNSPLHF.